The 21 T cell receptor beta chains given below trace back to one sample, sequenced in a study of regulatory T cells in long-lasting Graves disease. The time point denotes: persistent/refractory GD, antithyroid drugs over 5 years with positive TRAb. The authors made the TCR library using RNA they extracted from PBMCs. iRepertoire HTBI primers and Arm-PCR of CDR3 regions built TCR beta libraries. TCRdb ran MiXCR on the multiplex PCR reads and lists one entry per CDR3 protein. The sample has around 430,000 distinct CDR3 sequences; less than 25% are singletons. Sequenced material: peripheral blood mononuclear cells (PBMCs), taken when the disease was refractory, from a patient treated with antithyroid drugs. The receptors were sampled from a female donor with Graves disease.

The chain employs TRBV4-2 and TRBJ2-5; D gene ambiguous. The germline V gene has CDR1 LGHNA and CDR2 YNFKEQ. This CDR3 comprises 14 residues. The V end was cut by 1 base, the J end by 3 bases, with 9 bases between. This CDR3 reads CASSQASREETQYF. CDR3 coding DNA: TGTGCCAGCAGCCAAGCGAGTAGGGAAGAGACCCAGTACTTC.

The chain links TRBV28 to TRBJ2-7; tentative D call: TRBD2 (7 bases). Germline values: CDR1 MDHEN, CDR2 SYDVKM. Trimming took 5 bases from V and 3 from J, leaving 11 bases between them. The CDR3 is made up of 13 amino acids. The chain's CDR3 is CASSRGAGYEQYF. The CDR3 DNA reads TGTGCCAGCAGTCGGGGGGCGGGCTACGAGCAGTACTTC.

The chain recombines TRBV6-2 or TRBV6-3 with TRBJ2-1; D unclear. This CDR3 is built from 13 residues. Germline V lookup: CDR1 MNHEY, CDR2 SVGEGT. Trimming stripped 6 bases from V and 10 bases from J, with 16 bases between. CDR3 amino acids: CASSPPPRHEQFF. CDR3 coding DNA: TGTGCCAGCAGCCCCCCACCTCGACACGAGCAGTTCTTC.

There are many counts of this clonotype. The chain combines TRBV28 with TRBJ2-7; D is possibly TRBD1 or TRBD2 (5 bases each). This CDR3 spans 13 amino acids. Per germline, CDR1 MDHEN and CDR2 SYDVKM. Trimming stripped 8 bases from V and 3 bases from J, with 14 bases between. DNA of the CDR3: TGTGCCAGCTGGAGCGGAAGGGGCTACGAGCAGTACTTC. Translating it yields CASWSGRGYEQYF. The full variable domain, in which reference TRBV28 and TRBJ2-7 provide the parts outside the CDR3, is DVKVTQSSRYLVKRTGEKVFLECVQDMDHENMFWYRQDPGLGLRLIYFSYDVKMKEKGDIPEGYSVSREKKERFSLILESASTNQTSMYLCASWSGRGYEQYFGPGTRLTVT.

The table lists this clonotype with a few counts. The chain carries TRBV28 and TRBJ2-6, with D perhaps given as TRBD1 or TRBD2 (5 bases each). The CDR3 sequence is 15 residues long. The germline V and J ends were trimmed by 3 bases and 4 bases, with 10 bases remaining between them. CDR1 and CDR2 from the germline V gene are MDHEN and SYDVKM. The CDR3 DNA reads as TGTGCCAGCAGTTTCACGGGGCGAGGGGCCAACGTCCTGACTTTC. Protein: CASSFTGRGANVLTF.

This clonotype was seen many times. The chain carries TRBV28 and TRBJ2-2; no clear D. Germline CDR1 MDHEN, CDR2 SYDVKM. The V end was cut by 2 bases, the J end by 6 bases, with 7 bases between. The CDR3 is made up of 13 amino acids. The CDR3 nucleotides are TGTGCCAGCAGTTTACAGGTGGCCGGGGAGCTGTTTTTT. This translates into CASSLQVAGELFF.

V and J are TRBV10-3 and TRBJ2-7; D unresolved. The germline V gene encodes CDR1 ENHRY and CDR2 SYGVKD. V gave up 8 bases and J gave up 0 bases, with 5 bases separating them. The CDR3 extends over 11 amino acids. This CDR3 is CAIENSYEQYF. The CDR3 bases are TGTGCCATCGAAAACTCCTACGAGCAGTACTTC.

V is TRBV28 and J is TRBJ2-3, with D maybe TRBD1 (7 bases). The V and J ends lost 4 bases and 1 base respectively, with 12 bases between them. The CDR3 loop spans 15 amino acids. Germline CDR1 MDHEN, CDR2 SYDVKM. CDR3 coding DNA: TGTGCCAGCAGTTCTCAGGGGGGAGGCACAGATACGCAGTATTTT. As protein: CASSSQGGGTDTQYF. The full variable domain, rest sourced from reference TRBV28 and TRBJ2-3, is DVKVTQSSRYLVKRTGEKVFLECVQDMDHENMFWYRQDPGLGLRLIYFSYDVKMKEKGDIPEGYSVSREKKERFSLILESASTNQTSMYLCASSSQGGGTDTQYFGPGTRLTVL.

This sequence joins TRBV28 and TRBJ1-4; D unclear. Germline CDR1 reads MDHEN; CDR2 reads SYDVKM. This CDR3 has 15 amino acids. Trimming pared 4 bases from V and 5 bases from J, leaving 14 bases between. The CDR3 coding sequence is TGTGCCAGCAGTTCGCCAACCCGAACCAATGAAAAACTGTTTTTT. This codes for CASSSPTRTNEKLFF.

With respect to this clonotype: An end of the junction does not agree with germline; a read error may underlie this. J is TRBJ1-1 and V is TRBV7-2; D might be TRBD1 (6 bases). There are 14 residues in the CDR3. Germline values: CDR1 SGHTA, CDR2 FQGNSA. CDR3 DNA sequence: TGTGCCAGCAGCTTTAACCTAGGGGGGACTGAAGCTCTCTTT. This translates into CASSFNLGGTEALF.

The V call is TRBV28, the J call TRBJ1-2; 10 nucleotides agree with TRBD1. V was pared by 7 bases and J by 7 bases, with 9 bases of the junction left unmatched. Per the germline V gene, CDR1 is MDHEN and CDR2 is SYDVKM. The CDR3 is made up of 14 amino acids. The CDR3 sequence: CASTNPGQGLGYTF. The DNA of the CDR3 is TGTGCCAGCACCAATCCGGGACAGGGGCTTGGCTACACCTTC.

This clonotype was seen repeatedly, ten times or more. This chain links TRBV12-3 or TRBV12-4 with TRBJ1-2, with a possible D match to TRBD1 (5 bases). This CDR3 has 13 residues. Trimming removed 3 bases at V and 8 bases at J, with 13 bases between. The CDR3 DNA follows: TGTGCCAGCAGTTTGGAAAGGGGTCACGGCTACACCTTC. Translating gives CASSLERGHGYTF.

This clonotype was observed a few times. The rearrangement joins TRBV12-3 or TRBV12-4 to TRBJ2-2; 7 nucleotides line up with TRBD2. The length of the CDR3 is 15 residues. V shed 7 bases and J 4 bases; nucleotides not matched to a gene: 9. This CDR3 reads CASNSGGEGTGELFF. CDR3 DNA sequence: TGTGCCAGCAACTCCGGCGGGGAGGGCACCGGGGAGCTGTTTTTT.

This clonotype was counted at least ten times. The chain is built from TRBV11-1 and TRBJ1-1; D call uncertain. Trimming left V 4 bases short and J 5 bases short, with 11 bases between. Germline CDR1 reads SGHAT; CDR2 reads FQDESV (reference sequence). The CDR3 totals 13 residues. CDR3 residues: CASSSARWTEAFF. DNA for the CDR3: TGTGCCAGCAGCTCAGCGAGGTGGACTGAAGCTTTCTTT.

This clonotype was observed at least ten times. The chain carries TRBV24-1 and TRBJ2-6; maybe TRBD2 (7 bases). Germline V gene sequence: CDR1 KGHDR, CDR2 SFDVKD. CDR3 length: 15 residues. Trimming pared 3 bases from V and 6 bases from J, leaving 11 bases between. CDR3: CATSDTRGAANVLTF. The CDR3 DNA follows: TGTGCCACCAGTGATACCCGGGGGGCGGCCAACGTCCTGACTTTC.

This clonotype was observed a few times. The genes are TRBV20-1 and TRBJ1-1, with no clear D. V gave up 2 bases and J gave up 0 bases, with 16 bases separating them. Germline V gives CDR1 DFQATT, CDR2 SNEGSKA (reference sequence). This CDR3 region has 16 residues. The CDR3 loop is CSARPDGNSMNTEAFF. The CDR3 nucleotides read TGCAGTGCTAGACCTGACGGGAACTCCATGAACACTGAAGCTTTCTTT.

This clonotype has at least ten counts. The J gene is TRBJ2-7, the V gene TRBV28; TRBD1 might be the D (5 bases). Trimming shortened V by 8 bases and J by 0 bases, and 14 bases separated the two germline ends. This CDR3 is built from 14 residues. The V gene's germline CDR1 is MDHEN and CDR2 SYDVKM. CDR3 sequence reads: CASSYPQGSYEQYF. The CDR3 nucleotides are TGTGCCAGCTCCTATCCCCAGGGCTCCTACGAGCAGTACTTC. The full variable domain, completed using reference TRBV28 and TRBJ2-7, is DVKVTQSSRYLVKRTGEKVFLECVQDMDHENMFWYRQDPGLGLRLIYFSYDVKMKEKGDIPEGYSVSREKKERFSLILESASTNQTSMYLCASSYPQGSYEQYFGPGTRLTVT.

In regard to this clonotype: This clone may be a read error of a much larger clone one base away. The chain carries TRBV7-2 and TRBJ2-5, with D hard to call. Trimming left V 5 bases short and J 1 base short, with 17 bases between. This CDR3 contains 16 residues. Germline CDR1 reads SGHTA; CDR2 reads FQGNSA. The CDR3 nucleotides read TGTGCCAGCAGCAACACTTTAGGCGTGATCCAAGAGACCCAGTACTTC. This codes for CASSNTLGVIQETQYF.

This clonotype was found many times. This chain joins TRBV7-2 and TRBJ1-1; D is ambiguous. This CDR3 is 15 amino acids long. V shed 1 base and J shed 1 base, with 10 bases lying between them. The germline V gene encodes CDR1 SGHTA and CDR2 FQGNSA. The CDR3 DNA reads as TGTGCCAGCAGCTTAGGCCTAGGTTGGAACACTGAAGCTTTCTTT. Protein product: CASSLGLGWNTEAFF.

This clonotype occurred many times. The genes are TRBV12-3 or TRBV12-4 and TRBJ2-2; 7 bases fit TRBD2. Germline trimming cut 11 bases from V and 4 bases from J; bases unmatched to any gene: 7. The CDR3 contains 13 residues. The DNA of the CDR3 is TGTGCCGATAGGCGGGGGAGCACCGGGGAGCTGTTTTTT. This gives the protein CADRRGSTGELFF.

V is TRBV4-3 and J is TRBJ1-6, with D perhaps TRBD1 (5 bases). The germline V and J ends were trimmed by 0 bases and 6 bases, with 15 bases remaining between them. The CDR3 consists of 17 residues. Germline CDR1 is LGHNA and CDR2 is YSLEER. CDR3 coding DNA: TGCGCCAGCAGCCAAGATCTGGCGGGGGGAGGTAATTCACCCCTCCACTTT. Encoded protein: CASSQDLAGGGNSPLHF.